A single sample gave rise to the 6 T cell receptor beta chains below, sequenced in a study of blood T cell repertoires in COVID-19. Sequencing used immunoSEQ multiplex PCR; TCRdb keeps in-frame clones, though not all of them. The sample has under 450,000 clones, roughly 88% seen once. Sequences were obtained from peripheral blood. The receptors originated from a woman aged 45 to 65 with COVID-19, enrolled during active disease.

This chain uses TRBV12-3 or TRBV12-4 with TRBJ2-7, with unresolved D. The CDR3 length is 12 residues. Between the trimmed V and J ends, which lost 3 bases and 5 bases, there was a span of 8 bases. CDR3 nucleotides: TGTGCCAGCAGTTTTAGCTATAACGAGCAGTACTTC. Its translation: CASSFSYNEQYF.

Comments on this clone: Other nucleotide sequences from this sample produce the same CDR3. This rearrangement joins TRBV9 to TRBJ1-1; D unresolved. Per the germline V gene, CDR1 is SGDLS and CDR2 is YYNGEE. The length of the CDR3 is 14 residues. V dropped 0 bases and J dropped 1 base, with 7 bases sitting between them. CDR3 sequence reads: CASSVGQENTEAFF. CDR3 coding DNA: TGTGCCAGCAGCGTAGGGCAGGAGAACACTGAAGCTTTCTTT.

The V gene is TRBV27, the J gene TRBJ2-1; 9 bases are shared with TRBD2. This CDR3 contains 14 residues. V was clipped by 4 bases and J by 5 bases; unmatched bases: 3. Germline CDR1 is MNHEY and CDR2 is SMNVEV (reference sequence). CDR3 in amino acids: CASSSAGGNNEQFF. In DNA, the CDR3 is TGTGCCAGCAGTTCAGCGGGGGGAAACAATGAGCAGTTCTTC.

This clone was recorded a few times. The J gene is TRBJ1-1, the V gene TRBV28; D unresolved. The CDR3 is 13 amino acids. The V gene lost 9 bases and the J gene lost 0 bases, with 11 bases spanning the gap. In germline, CDR1 is MDHEN, CDR2 SYDVKM. The CDR3 here is CASGNRMNTEAFF. The CDR3 coding sequence is TGTGCCAGTGGCAACCGCATGAACACTGAAGCTTTCTTT.

The chain combines TRBV6-5 with TRBJ2-5, with D unresolved. Germline V CDR1 and CDR2: MNHEY, SVGAGI. The CDR3 covers 13 residues. V was clipped by 2 bases and J by 1 base, with 5 bases between them. As DNA, the CDR3 is TGTGCCAGCAGTTACCAAGCCCAAGAGACCCAGTACTTC. Its translation: CASSYQAQETQYF.

The J gene is TRBJ2-3, the V gene TRBV5-4, with a tentative D call TRBD1 (5 bases). The CDR3 has 16 residues. CDR1 is SGHNT, CDR2 YYREEE, per germline (reference sequence). Trimming took 0 bases from V and 2 from J, leaving 13 bases between them. In DNA form, the CDR3 reads TGTGCCAGCAGCTTGGCTTCAGGGCCACCCACAGATACGCAGTATTTT. Its translation is CASSLASGPPTDTQYF.